A single sample is the source of the 29 T cell receptor beta chains below, sequenced in a study of T cells after yellow fever vaccination (dated by TCRdb to the late 2010s). The label giving this sample's treatment or condition can be read as: live attenuated yellow fever vaccine strain. The library was built by means of 5' RACE. The instrument was an Illumina NovaSeq 6000. TCRdb cleaned the public reads at Q25 with fastp, built clones with MiXCR and kept in-frame beta chains. Each entry merges the rows of one CDR3 protein and shows their most common DNA and genes. For this sample there are some 240,000 distinct CDR3 sequences; around 5.3% appear just once. Less than 3.5% of the sample rests with the top ten. Source: CD4+ T cells sorted from PBMCs, taken on the day of the yellow fever booster vaccination. These TCRs come from a man in his late teens or twenties who received the YFV17D yellow fever vaccine.

This clonotype was recorded at least ten times. This chain links TRBV7-8 with TRBJ2-7; either TRBD1 or TRBD2 may fit D (5 bases each). CDR1 is SGHVS and CDR2 is FQNEAQ in the germline V gene. Trimming took 5 bases from V and 3 from J, leaving 14 bases between them. This CDR3 has 14 amino acids. In DNA, the CDR3 is TGTGCCAGCAGCCTCCGGGACCCAGGCTACGAGCAGTACGTC. Translation gives CASSLRDPGYEQYV.

This CDR3 reads CATSRGGKETQYF. The CDR3 coding sequence is TGTGCCACCTCACGAGGAGGGAAGGAGACCCAGTACTTC. The chain joins TRBV2 to TRBJ2-5, with a tentative D call TRBD2 (6 bases). The CDR3 extends over 13 amino acids. Per germline, CDR1 SNHLY and CDR2 FYNNEI. V shed 10 bases and J shed 5 bases, with 17 bases lying between them.

A few counts support this clonotype. The chain couples TRBV4-1 to TRBJ2-7; 7 bases line up with TRBD1. The CDR3 runs 14 residues. CDR1 and CDR2 (germline): MGHRA, YSYEKL. Trimming cost V 4 bases and J 2 bases; bases outside gene matches: 5. The CDR3 loop reads CASSLYRGPYEQYF. The CDR3, as DNA: TGCGCCAGCAGCCTGTACAGGGGACCCTACGAGCAGTACTTC.

This clonotype was seen only a few times. This chain uses TRBV24-1 with TRBJ2-3; 7 nucleotides line up with TRBD1. CDR1 is KGHDR, CDR2 SFDVKD, per germline. This CDR3 has 14 residues. With 6 bases clipped from V and 3 bases from J, the junction kept 5 bases outside the gene matches. The CDR3 region is CATSTGEKTDTQYF. The CDR3 DNA follows: TGTGCCACCAGTACAGGGGAGAAGACAGATACGCAGTATTTT.

This clonotype was found a few times. The chain has TRBV6-2 or TRBV6-3 and TRBJ2-5; 11 bases match TRBD1. The V and J ends lost 7 bases and 4 bases, in that order; junction bases with no gene match: 5. Germline CDR1 MNHEY, CDR2 SVGEGT. The CDR3 length is 14 residues. Here the CDR3 DNA reads TGTGCCAGCATTACCGGGACAGGGGGAGAGACCCAGTACTTC. This gives the protein CASITGTGGETQYF.

Many counts were recorded for this clonotype. This chain joins TRBV27 and TRBJ1-2; 7 positions agree with TRBD1. The CDR3 spans 15 residues. After removal of 5 bases from V and 5 bases from J, the junction contained 11 bases not matched to a gene. Germline CDR1 MNHEY, CDR2 SMNVEV (reference sequence). The CDR3 loop is CASSTSQGQSYGYTF. As DNA, the CDR3 is TGTGCCAGCAGTACGAGTCAGGGACAGTCTTATGGCTACACCTTC.

This clonotype was counted a few times. This rearrangement joins TRBV19 to TRBJ2-7; D might be TRBD1 or TRBD2, each matching 6 bases. There are 14 residues in the CDR3. Germline CDR1 reads LNHDA; CDR2 reads SQIVND (reference sequence). Trimming stripped 5 bases from V and 5 bases from J, with 16 bases between. The CDR3, as DNA: TGTGCCAGTAGTTTTTCCGGGGGCCAAGACGAGCAGTACGTC. This sequence encodes CASSFSGGQDEQYV.

This clonotype was seen ten or more times. The chain carries TRBV25-1 and TRBJ2-1, with D unclear. The CDR3 is 17 amino acids. V lost 3 bases to trimming and J lost 6 bases, with 21 bases between them. Germline V gene lookup returns CDR1 MGHDK and CDR2 SYGVNS. CDR3 nucleotides: TGTGCCAGCAGTGAGCCCCGGTTCGGCGCCAGACTCAATGAGCAGTTCTTC. It translates to CASSEPRFGARLNEQFF.

This clonotype was counted at least ten times. The chain employs TRBV7-2 and TRBJ1-2; no reliable D call. CDR1 and CDR2 (germline): SGHTA, FQGNSA. V lost 4 bases, J lost 4 bases, and 4 bases lay in between. The CDR3 totals 11 residues. The CDR3 DNA is TGTGCCAGCAGCTCCACCTATGGCTACACCTTC. Amino acid sequence: CASSSTYGYTF.

This clonotype was found many times. This chain uses TRBV7-2 with TRBJ2-7; 7 bases match TRBD2. Trimming at V came to 5 bases and at J to 0 bases, leaving 13 bases not matched to a gene. Germline CDR1 and CDR2: SGHTA and FQGNSA. The CDR3 has 17 residues. The CDR3 region is CASSTQARDYSSYEQYF. The CDR3 DNA follows: TGTGCCAGCAGCACTCAGGCCCGGGACTATAGCTCCTACGAGCAGTACTTC.

The table lists this clonotype with a few counts. The V gene is TRBV10-2, the J gene TRBJ2-1; D is possibly TRBD2 (6 bases). Germline-derived CDR1 and CDR2 are WSHSY and SAAADI. The CDR3 spans 14 residues. V lost 11 bases and J lost 0, with 14 bases in between. The CDR3 here is CAAGGGLSYNEQFF. CDR3 bases: TGCGCCGCCGGTGGGGGACTCTCCTACAATGAGCAGTTCTTC.

This clonotype showed up many times. The chain recombines TRBV28 with TRBJ1-6; no clear D gene. Germline V CDR1 and CDR2: MDHEN, SYDVKM. CDR3 size: 11 residues. Trimming removed 4 bases from V and 13 bases from J, with 8 bases in between. The CDR3 protein is CASSSISPLHF. The CDR3, as DNA: TGTGCCAGCAGTTCTATCTCTCCCCTCCACTTT.

The rearrangement joins TRBV6-1 to TRBJ2-7; 9 nucleotides match TRBD1. CDR1 is MNHNS, CDR2 SASEGT, per germline. Trimming at V came to 6 bases and at J to 7 bases, leaving 7 bases not matched to a gene. This CDR3 region has 13 residues. The CDR3 reads CASRHRGQGEQYV. The CDR3 DNA follows: TGTGCCAGCAGACACAGGGGGCAGGGGGAGCAGTACGTC.

V usage is TRBV12-3 or TRBV12-4 and J usage is TRBJ1-5; no definite D call. The CDR3 extends over 14 amino acids. V lost 6 bases to trimming and J lost 3 bases, with 12 bases between them. The CDR3 region is CASRNGILNQPQHF. CDR3 in DNA: TGTGCCAGCAGAAACGGGATCCTCAATCAGCCCCAGCATTTT.

This clonotype was counted between two and nine times. The chain links TRBV15 to TRBJ1-1, with 9 nucleotides matching TRBD1. Trimming took 3 bases from V and 0 from J; bases not matched to a gene: 5. The CDR3 is 16 residues long. Germline assignment: CDR1 LNHNV and CDR2 YYDKDF (reference sequence). CDR3 sequence: CATSRGQGRVNTEAFF. The DNA of the CDR3 is TGTGCCACCAGCAGGGGACAGGGCAGGGTGAACACTGAAGCTTTCTTT.

Many counts were recorded for this clonotype. The chain links TRBV6-2 or TRBV6-3 to TRBJ2-5; D gene ambiguous. The germline V gene encodes CDR1 MNHEY and CDR2 SVGEGT. Trimming left V 6 bases short and J 1 base short, with 24 bases between. CDR3 length equals 18 residues. The DNA of the CDR3 is TGTGCCAGCAGACGAGAACGGGCCTCCCGGAAAGGCCAAGAGACCCAGTACTTC. Protein sequence: CASRRERASRKGQETQYF.

The rearrangement links TRBV6-5 to TRBJ1-1; weak D call: TRBD1 (6 bases). V lost 5 bases, J lost 0 bases, and 19 bases lay in between. The CDR3 is made up of 17 amino acids. Germline V gene sequence: CDR1 MNHEY, CDR2 SVGAGI. CDR3 residues: CASSTHQGTGMNTEAFF. For the CDR3, the DNA is TGTGCCAGCAGTACCCATCAGGGGACGGGGATGAACACTGAAGCTTTCTTT.

The table lists this clonotype with a few counts. The chain couples TRBV5-6 to TRBJ1-5; TRBD1 is a possible D gene (5 bases). CDR3 size: 13 residues. Trimming cost V 4 bases and J 3 bases, with 8 bases left between them. The germline gives CDR1 SGHDT, CDR2 YYEEEE. This CDR3 is CASSQGDNQPQHF. Here the CDR3 DNA reads TGTGCCAGCAGCCAGGGAGACAATCAGCCCCAGCATTTT.

This clonotype has ten or more counts. The chain carries TRBV4-2 and TRBJ2-5; D ambiguous. V dropped 0 bases and J dropped 3 bases, with 8 bases sitting between them. The CDR3 runs to 14 residues. Germline V gene lookup returns CDR1 LGHNA and CDR2 YNFKEQ. The CDR3 loop is CASSQELVEETQYF. In nucleotides, the CDR3 is TGTGCCAGCAGCCAAGAATTGGTGGAAGAGACCCAGTACTTC.

The chain couples TRBV24-1 to TRBJ2-1; 7 nucleotides agree with TRBD1. Germline CDR1 is KGHDR and CDR2 is SFDVKD. The V and J ends lost 5 bases and 5 bases, in that order; junction bases with no gene match: 5. The CDR3 is 14 amino acids. Here the CDR3 DNA reads TGTGCCACCAGTGCCGAGGGACAGAACAATGAGCAGTTCTTC. It specifies CATSAEGQNNEQFF.

This clonotype was observed at least ten times. V usage is TRBV7-9 and J usage is TRBJ2-1, with 9 nucleotides matching TRBD1. The CDR3 consists of 15 residues. The germline V gene encodes CDR1 SEHNR and CDR2 FQNEAQ (reference sequence). V was clipped by 3 bases and J by 9 bases; unmatched bases: 9. Here the CDR3 DNA reads TGTGCCAGCAGCTTTACAGGGGGCGCGGGAGTTGAGCAGTTCTTC. This translates into CASSFTGGAGVEQFF. The full variable domain, completed using reference TRBV7-9 and TRBJ2-1, is DTGVSQNPRHKITKRGQNVTFRCDPISEHNRLYWYRQTLGQGPEFLTYFQNEAQLEKSRLLSDRFSAERPKGSFSTLEIQRTEQGDSAMYLCASSFTGGAGVEQFFGPGTRLTVL.

The chain links TRBV6-6 to TRBJ1-3, with 8 nucleotides matching TRBD1. The CDR3 is 16 amino acids. Germline-derived CDR1 and CDR2 are MNHNY and SVGAGI (reference sequence). V lost 2 bases, J lost 2 bases, and 5 bases stayed unmatched. This chain's CDR3 is CASSYMQGATGNTIYF. As DNA, the CDR3 is TGTGCCAGCAGTTACATGCAGGGGGCGACTGGAAACACCATATATTTT.

This chain uses TRBV5-4 with TRBJ1-6; 7 bases match TRBD1. This CDR3 contains 16 residues. Germline values: CDR1 SGHNT, CDR2 YYREEE (reference sequence). Trimming removed 0 bases from V and 7 bases from J; junction bases left unmatched: 7. The CDR3 DNA is TGTGCCAGCAGCTTGGGGGGGAACAGGGGAAATTCACCCCTCCACTTT. Translating it yields CASSLGGNRGNSPLHF.

This clonotype was counted many times. V is TRBV4-3 and J is TRBJ1-1, with D unclear. With 0 bases removed from V and 12 bases from J, the gap between germline ends came to 14 bases. The CDR3 totals 13 residues. Germline-derived CDR1 and CDR2 are LGHNA and YSLEER. CDR3 sequence (DNA): TGCGCCAGCAGCCAAGATGTGTCCTTGCCGCCTTTCTTT. Its translation: CASSQDVSLPPFF.

A few counts support this clonotype. This chain connects TRBV3-1 to TRBJ1-1; D unresolved. The CDR3 consists of 13 residues. CDR1 LGHDT and CDR2 YNNKEL come from the germline V gene (reference sequence). Deletions cut 2 bases from V and 4 bases from J, with 8 bases between. Here the CDR3 DNA reads TGTGCCAGCAGCCAACATCTAGGCACTGAAGCTTTCTTT. Translated, it gives CASSQHLGTEAFF.

This chain joins TRBV6-5 and TRBJ1-3; D possibly corresponds to TRBD1 (6 bases). The germline V and J ends were trimmed by 4 bases and 5 bases, with 12 bases remaining between them. Germline CDR1 and CDR2: MNHEY and SVGAGI. The CDR3 is made up of 14 amino acids. In DNA, the CDR3 is TGTGCCAGCAGTTCTTCACAGGGTCGAAACACCATATATTTT. Translation: CASSSSQGRNTIYF.

This clonotype was counted a few times. The chain employs TRBV7-9 and TRBJ2-7; 8 positions agree with TRBD1. This CDR3 has 15 amino acids. With 3 bases clipped from V and 3 bases from J, the junction kept 7 bases outside the gene matches. Per germline, CDR1 SEHNR and CDR2 FQNEAQ (reference sequence). The CDR3: CASSFYGQGRYEQYF. The CDR3 coding sequence is TGTGCCAGCAGCTTTTATGGACAGGGACGCTACGAGCAGTACTTC.

In its sample, this clonotype was seen many times. The CDR3 region has the DNA TGTGCCAGCAGCCCTAACCCCCGGACTAGCGGGGGTACCAATGAGCAGTTCTTC. This gives the protein CASSPNPRTSGGTNEQFF. The V gene is TRBV7-7, the J gene TRBJ2-1, with 13 bases identical to TRBD2. Germline V gene data show CDR1 as SSHAT and CDR2 as FNYEAQ (reference sequence). This CDR3 spans 18 amino acids. J lost 6 bases, V lost 5 bases, and 13 bases had no gene match.

This clonotype turned up a few times. The rearrangement uses TRBV7-2 and TRBJ2-3; no reliable D call. Germline V lookup: CDR1 SGHTA, CDR2 FQGNSA. V lost 5 bases and J lost 5, with 11 bases in between. CDR3 length: 13 residues. CDR3 DNA: TGTGCCAGCAGCACAAACCGAGAAGATACGCAGTATTTT. Protein product: CASSTNREDTQYF.